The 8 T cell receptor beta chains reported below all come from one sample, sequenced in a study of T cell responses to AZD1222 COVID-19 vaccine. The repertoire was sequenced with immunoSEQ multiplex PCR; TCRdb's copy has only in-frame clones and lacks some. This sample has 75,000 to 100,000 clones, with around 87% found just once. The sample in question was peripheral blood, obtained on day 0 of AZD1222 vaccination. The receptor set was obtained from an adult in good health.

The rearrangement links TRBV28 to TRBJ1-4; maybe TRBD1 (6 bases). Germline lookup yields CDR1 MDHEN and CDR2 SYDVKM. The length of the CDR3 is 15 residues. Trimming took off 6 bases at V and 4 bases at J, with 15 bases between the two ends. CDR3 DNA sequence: TGTGCCAGCAGGGAGGCAGGGGAAGATAATGAAAAACTGTTTTTT. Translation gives CASREAGEDNEKLFF.

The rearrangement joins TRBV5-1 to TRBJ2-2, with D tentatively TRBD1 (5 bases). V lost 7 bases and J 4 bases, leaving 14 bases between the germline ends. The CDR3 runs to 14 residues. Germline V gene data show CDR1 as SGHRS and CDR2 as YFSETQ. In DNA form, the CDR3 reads TGCGCCAGCGACCAGGGCCCCTCCACCGGGGAGCTGTTTTTT. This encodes CASDQGPSTGELFF. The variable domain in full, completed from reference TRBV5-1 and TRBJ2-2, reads KAGVTQTPRYLIKTRGQQVTLSCSPISGHRSVSWYQQTPGQGLQFLFEYFSETQRNKGNFPGRFSGRQFSNSRSEMNVSTLELGDSALYLCASDQGPSTGELFFGEGSRLTVL.

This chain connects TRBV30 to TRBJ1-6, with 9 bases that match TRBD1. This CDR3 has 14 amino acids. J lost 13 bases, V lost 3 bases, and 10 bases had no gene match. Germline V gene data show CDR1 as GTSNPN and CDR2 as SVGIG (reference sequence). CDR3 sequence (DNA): TGTGCCTGGAGCCAGGGGACAGGGACTTCCCCCCTCCACTTT. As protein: CAWSQGTGTSPLHF. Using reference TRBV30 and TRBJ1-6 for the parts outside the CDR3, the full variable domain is SQTIHQWPATLVQPVGSPLSLECTVEGTSNPNLYWYRQAAGRGLQLLFYSVGIGQISSEVPQNLSASRPQDRQFILSSKKLLLSDSGFYLCAWSQGTGTSPLHFGNGTRLTVT.

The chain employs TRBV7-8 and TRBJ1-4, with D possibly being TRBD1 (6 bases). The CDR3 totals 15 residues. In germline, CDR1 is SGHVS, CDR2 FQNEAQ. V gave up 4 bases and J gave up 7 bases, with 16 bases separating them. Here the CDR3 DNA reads TGTGCCAGCAGCTCCACCCAGGGGATCGGTGAAAAACTGTTTTTT. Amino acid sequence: CASSSTQGIGEKLFF.

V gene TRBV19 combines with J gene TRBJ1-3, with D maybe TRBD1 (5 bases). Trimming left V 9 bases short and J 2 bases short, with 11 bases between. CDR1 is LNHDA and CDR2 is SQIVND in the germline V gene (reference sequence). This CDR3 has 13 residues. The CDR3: CASSGSAGNTIYF. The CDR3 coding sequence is TGTGCCAGCTCAGGGTCGGCTGGAAACACCATATATTTT.

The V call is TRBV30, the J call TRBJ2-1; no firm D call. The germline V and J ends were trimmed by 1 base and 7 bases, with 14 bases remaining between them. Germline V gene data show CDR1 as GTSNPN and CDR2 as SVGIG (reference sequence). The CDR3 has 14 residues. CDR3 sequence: CAWSEGDLGNEQFF. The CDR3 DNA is TGTGCCTGGAGTGAAGGAGACCTCGGGAATGAGCAGTTCTTC.

As DNA, the CDR3 is TGTGCCAGCAGCTCTCCCCATGGGCGTCTGAGCTCCTACAATGAGCAGTTCTTC. Residues: CASSSPHGRLSSYNEQFF. The chain combines TRBV9 with TRBJ2-1; D gene ambiguous. This CDR3 is 18 amino acids long. V was shortened by 4 bases and J by 0 bases, with 20 bases between the two germline ends. Germline V CDR1 and CDR2: SGDLS, YYNGEE.

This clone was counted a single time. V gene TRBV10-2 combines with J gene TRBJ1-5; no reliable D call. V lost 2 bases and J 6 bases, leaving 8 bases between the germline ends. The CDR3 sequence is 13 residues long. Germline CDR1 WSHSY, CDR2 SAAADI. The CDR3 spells CASSEVETQPQHF. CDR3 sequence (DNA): TGCGCCAGCAGTGAGGTGGAGACTCAGCCCCAGCATTTT.